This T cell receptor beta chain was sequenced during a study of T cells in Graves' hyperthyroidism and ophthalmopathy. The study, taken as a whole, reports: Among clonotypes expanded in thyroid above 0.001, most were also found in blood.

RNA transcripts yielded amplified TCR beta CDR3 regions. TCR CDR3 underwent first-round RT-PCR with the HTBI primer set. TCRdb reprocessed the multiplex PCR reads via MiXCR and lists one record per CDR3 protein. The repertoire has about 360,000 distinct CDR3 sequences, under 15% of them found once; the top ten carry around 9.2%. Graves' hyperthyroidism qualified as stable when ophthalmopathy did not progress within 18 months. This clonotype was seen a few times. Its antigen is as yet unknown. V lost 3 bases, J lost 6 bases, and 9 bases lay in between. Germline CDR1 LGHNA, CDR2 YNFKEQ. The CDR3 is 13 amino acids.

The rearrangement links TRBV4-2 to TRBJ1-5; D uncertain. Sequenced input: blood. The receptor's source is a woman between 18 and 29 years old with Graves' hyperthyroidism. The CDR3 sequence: CASSQEKGQPQHF. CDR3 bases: TGTGCCAGCAGCCAGGAAAAGGGTCAGCCCCAGCATTTT.